One sample yielded the 27 T cell receptor beta chains listed below, sequenced in a study of OX40 agonist ivuxolimab in advanced cancers. Data came from immunoSEQ multiplex PCR; TCRdb stores just in-frame clones and leaves some out. The data contain around 63,000 clones, 86% of them singletons. The sequenced sample was CD4+ or CD8+ T cells sorted from blood, obtained in a trial of the OX40 agonist ivuxolimab. Source of these receptors: an adult with an advanced solid tumor such as melanoma, head and neck, liver or kidney cancer.

The gene calls are TRBV2 and TRBJ1-1, with D unclear. CDR1 SNHLY and CDR2 FYNNEI come from the germline V gene. The CDR3 extends over 14 amino acids. Between the trimmed V and J ends, which lost 5 bases and 0 bases, there was a span of 10 bases. The CDR3 DNA sequence: TGTGCCAGCAGTTACTTACAGATGAACACTGAAGCTTTCTTT. Protein sequence: CASSYLQMNTEAFF.

Concerning this clone: Germline is not matched at one junction end, which may reflect a read error. The chain is built from TRBV27 and TRBJ1-1; 12 nucleotides match TRBD1. This CDR3 region has 18 residues. Germline CDR1 MNHEY, CDR2 SMNVEV (reference sequence). The CDR3 protein is CASINIKGQGAMNPEAFF. Here the CDR3 DNA reads TGTGCCAGCATTAACATAAAGGGACAGGGGGCGATGAACCCTGAAGCTTTCTTT.

The rearrangement uses TRBV28 and TRBJ2-1; D may match TRBD1 or TRBD2 (5 bases each). The V and J ends lost 8 bases and 8 bases respectively, with 16 bases between them. Per the germline V gene, CDR1 is MDHEN and CDR2 is SYDVKM. The CDR3 is made up of 13 amino acids. The CDR3 DNA sequence: TGTGCCAGCGGTCTCGGCATGGGACATGAGCAGTTCTTC. Residues: CASGLGMGHEQFF.

The chain employs TRBV29-1 and TRBJ1-2; 7 positions match TRBD1. Per germline, CDR1 SQVTM and CDR2 ANQGSEA. The CDR3 covers 13 residues. V was pared by 7 bases and J by 2 bases, with 7 bases of the junction left unmatched. The CDR3 sequence is CSGGDSINYGYTF. DNA of the CDR3: TGCAGCGGGGGGGACAGTATAAACTATGGCTACACCTTC. The complete variable domain, with remaining parts taken from reference TRBV29-1 and TRBJ1-2, reads SAVISQKPSRDICQRGTSLTIQCQVDSQVTMMFWYRQQPGQSLTLIATANQGSEATYESGFVIDKFPISRPNLTFSTLTVSNMSPEDSSIYLCSGGDSINYGYTFGSGTRLTVV.

This chain links TRBV7-8 with TRBJ2-2, with D uncertain. Germline V gene data show CDR1 as SGHVS and CDR2 as FQNEAQ. The CDR3 has 17 amino acids. The V end was cut by 6 bases, the J end by 4 bases, with 21 bases between. CDR3 sequence: CASSRPLDQKITGELFF. The CDR3 nucleotides are TGTGCCAGCAGTCGACCGTTGGACCAAAAAATCACCGGGGAGCTGTTTTTT.

Of note for this clone: One end of the junction does not line up with germline, which may come from a read error. The chain couples TRBV6-1 to TRBJ1-2, with unresolved D. The CDR3 spans 10 residues. The germline gives CDR1 MNHNS, CDR2 SASEGT. The CDR3 is CASGEYAYTF. The CDR3 nucleotides read TGTGCCAGCGGAGAGTATGCCTACACCTTC.

V usage is TRBV11-3 and J usage is TRBJ2-1, with TRBD1 as a possible D gene (5 bases). The CDR3 runs to 14 residues. V dropped 5 bases and J dropped 6 bases, with 14 bases sitting between them. Germline CDR1 SGHNT, CDR2 YENEEA. The CDR3 is CASSPGQGSNEQFF. In DNA, the CDR3 is TGTGCCAGCAGCCCCGGGCAGGGATCCAATGAGCAGTTCTTC.

The rearrangement uses TRBV2 and TRBJ1-6, with D perhaps matching TRBD1 (5 bases). Trimming cost V 1 base and J 1 base, with 11 bases left between them. The CDR3 is made up of 17 amino acids. From germline, CDR1 is SNHLY and CDR2 FYNNEI. CDR3 sequence (DNA): TGTGCCAGCAGTGAAGGCCGCGGGGGATCCTATAATTCACCCCTCCACTTT. Amino acids: CASSEGRGGSYNSPLHF.

The chain combines TRBV21-1 with TRBJ2-3; TRBD2 reflects the table's D call only, with no check against the DNA. TRBV21-1 is noted as a pseudogene. CDR3 length: 18 residues. For the CDR3, the DNA is TGTGCCAGCAGCTTTCCGGGACTAGCGGAATTCGATACAGATACGCAGTATTTT. Protein sequence: CASSFPGLAEFDTDTQYF.

The rearrangement uses TRBV27 and TRBJ1-6; D is uncertain. Germline lookup yields CDR1 MNHEY and CDR2 SMNVEV (reference sequence). This CDR3 has 13 amino acids. The germline V and J ends were trimmed by 6 bases and 9 bases, with 12 bases remaining between them. The CDR3 sequence: CASRPGLGSPLHF. DNA for the CDR3: TGTGCCAGCAGGCCGGGGTTGGGTTCACCCCTCCACTTT.

In this sample, this clone is medium-sized. The chain employs TRBV2 and TRBJ1-1; D is perhaps TRBD1 (5 bases). This CDR3 region has 14 residues. V was trimmed by 9 bases and J by 3 bases, leaving 17 bases between them. Germline V gene data show CDR1 as SNHLY and CDR2 as FYNNEI. The chain's CDR3 is CASTGATFDTEAFF. The CDR3, as DNA: TGTGCCAGTACCGGGGCCACTTTTGACACTGAAGCTTTCTTT.

The V gene is TRBV7-9, the J gene TRBJ1-2; D is perhaps TRBD1 (5 bases). This CDR3 is 14 amino acids long. V was pared by 4 bases and J by 1 base, with 10 bases between. The germline CDR1 and CDR2 sequences are SEHNR and FQNEAQ (reference sequence). The CDR3 region has the DNA TGTGCCAGCAGCTCGGGGACCTATAACTATGGCTACACCTTC. It translates to CASSSGTYNYGYTF.

This clone occurred once. The genes are TRBV11-3 and TRBJ2-3; 10 positions match TRBD2. Germline V gene sequence: CDR1 SGHNT, CDR2 YENEEA. The J segment lost 4 bases and the V segment lost 1 base, leaving 5 bases of the junction unmatched. This CDR3 spans 16 amino acids. The CDR3 is CASSLGLAGGSDTQYF. The CDR3 coding sequence is TGTGCCAGCAGCTTAGGTTTAGCGGGAGGTTCAGATACGCAGTATTTT.

The chain is built from TRBV5-1 and TRBJ2-7, with D possibly matching TRBD2 (6 bases). V was clipped by 4 bases and J by 9 bases, with 20 bases between them. In germline, CDR1 is SGHRS, CDR2 YFSETQ. This CDR3 has 14 residues. The CDR3 reads CASSTREPSGRQYF. The CDR3 DNA reads TGCGCCAGCAGCACCCGGGAGCCGAGCGGCCGGCAGTACTTC.

J is TRBJ2-2 and V is TRBV5-1, with 7 nucleotides matching TRBD2. Unmatched junction bases numbered 2, after V lost 6 bases and J lost 3 bases. Germline V gene lookup returns CDR1 SGHRS and CDR2 YFSETQ. The CDR3 covers 13 residues. The CDR3 sequence: CASTAGDTGELFF. DNA of the CDR3: TGCGCCAGCACCGCGGGGGACACCGGGGAGCTGTTTTTT.

The chain employs TRBV19 and TRBJ2-3, with 7 bases fitting TRBD1. Germline CDR1 is LNHDA and CDR2 is SQIVND (reference sequence). The V and J ends lost 3 bases and 4 bases, in that order; junction bases with no gene match: 7. The length of the CDR3 is 15 residues. CDR3: CASSIGQASADTQYF. The CDR3 nucleotides read TGTGCCAGTAGTATCGGACAGGCGAGCGCAGATACGCAGTATTTT.

V and J are TRBV12-5 and TRBJ2-5; the D call may be TRBD1 or TRBD2 (6 bases each). The CDR3 covers 15 residues. Trimming removed 6 bases at V and 1 base at J, with 15 bases between. From germline, CDR1 is LGHNT and CDR2 FRNRAP. CDR3 DNA sequence: TGTGCTAGTGGCCCGTACGGGGGCACCCAAGAGACCCAGTACTTC. It specifies CASGPYGGTQETQYF.

J is TRBJ2-1 and V is TRBV5-1; TRBD2 is a possible D gene (5 bases). Germline values: CDR1 SGHRS, CDR2 YFSETQ. This CDR3 has 12 residues. Deletions cut 5 bases from V and 5 bases from J, with 8 bases between. The chain's CDR3 is CASSAGHNEQFF. CDR3 DNA sequence: TGCGCCAGCAGTGCGGGCCACAATGAGCAGTTCTTC.

The chain employs TRBV6-5 and TRBJ2-3; no definite D call. CDR3 length equals 15 residues. Per germline, CDR1 MNHEY and CDR2 SVGAGI. V dropped 6 bases and J dropped 0 bases, with 13 bases sitting between them. In DNA form, the CDR3 reads TGTGCCAGCAGCCTACGCGCGATAAGCACAGATACGCAGTATTTT. It encodes CASSLRAISTDTQYF.

V gene TRBV30 combines with J gene TRBJ1-4; tentative D call: TRBD1 (6 bases). The V end lost 2 bases, the J end lost 3 bases, and 16 bases lay between the germline ends. Germline CDR1 reads GTSNPN; CDR2 reads SVGIG (reference sequence). The CDR3 totals 16 residues. CDR3 coding DNA: TGTGCCTGGAGTCCCCACACTGGGGGCTCTAATGAAAAACTGTTTTTT. Amino acids: CAWSPHTGGSNEKLFF.

V usage is TRBV5-1 and J usage is TRBJ1-2; possible D gene TRBD1, 5 bases. Germline loops: CDR1 SGHRS, CDR2 YFSETQ. This CDR3 has 13 residues. Trimming took off 0 bases at V and 5 bases at J, with 8 bases between the two ends. The CDR3 DNA sequence: TGCGCCAGCAGCTTGGCGCCAGGGTATGGCTACACCTTC. Amino acid sequence: CASSLAPGYGYTF. The variable domain in full, completed from reference TRBV5-1 and TRBJ1-2, reads KAGVTQTPRYLIKTRGQQVTLSCSPISGHRSVSWYQQTPGQGLQFLFEYFSETQRNKGNFPGRFSGRQFSNSRSEMNVSTLELGDSALYLCASSLAPGYGYTFGSGTRLTVV.

The chain employs TRBV29-1 and TRBJ2-5, with D perhaps matching TRBD1 (5 bases). Deletions cut 2 bases from V and 1 base from J, with 8 bases between. The length of the CDR3 is 13 residues. Looked up from germline, CDR1 is SQVTM and CDR2 is ANQGSEA. CDR3 DNA: TGCAGCGTTGAATCAAGGGGCCAAGAGACCCAGTACTTC. Residues: CSVESRGQETQYF.

The chain uses TRBV7-9 and TRBJ1-6; maybe TRBD1 (5 bases). The V end was cut by 5 bases, the J end by 9 bases, with 11 bases between. CDR1 SEHNR and CDR2 FQNEAQ come from the germline V gene (reference sequence). The CDR3 contains 13 residues. The CDR3 region has the DNA TGTGCCAGCAGCCCTCAAGGGGTTTCACCCCTCCACTTT. It specifies CASSPQGVSPLHF.

The chain joins TRBV7-2 to TRBJ2-1, with D hard to call. The CDR3 runs to 13 residues. Trimming stripped 2 bases from V and 10 bases from J, with 12 bases between. Germline-derived CDR1 and CDR2 are SGHTA and FQGNSA. CDR3 sequence: CASSLNLLREQFF. Written as DNA, the CDR3 is TGTGCCAGCAGCTTAAACCTATTAAGGGAGCAGTTCTTC.

The chain carries TRBV19 and TRBJ1-4; D remains ambiguous. CDR1 LNHDA and CDR2 SQIVND come from the germline V gene (reference sequence). This CDR3 has 12 residues. The V end was cut by 6 bases, the J end by 8 bases, with 10 bases between. The CDR3 nucleotides read TGTGCCAGTAGCCAGGCGAAGGAAAAACTGTTTTTT. Translated, it gives CASSQAKEKLFF.

This chain uses TRBV4-2 with TRBJ1-1; D gene ambiguous. V lost 1 base, J lost 0 bases, and 3 bases lay in between. The CDR3 is made up of 13 amino acids. Germline CDR1 LGHNA, CDR2 YNFKEQ. As DNA, the CDR3 is TGTGCCAGCAGCCAAGCAGTGAACACTGAAGCTTTCTTT. It codes for CASSQAVNTEAFF.

This clone was seen only a few times. The V call is TRBV14, the J call TRBJ2-1; the match to TRBD1 covers 8 bases. The CDR3 loop spans 18 amino acids. CDR1 is SGHDN and CDR2 is FVKESK in the germline V gene. J gave up 0 bases and V 6 bases, and 13 bases lay outside the gene matches. This CDR3 is CASSRLSQGVSSYNEQFF. In DNA form, the CDR3 reads TGTGCCAGCAGTCGACTTTCACAGGGGGTTAGCTCCTACAATGAGCAGTTCTTC. Supplemented by reference TRBV14 and TRBJ2-1, the full variable domain reads EAGVTQFPSHSVIEKGQTVTLRCDPISGHDNLYWYRRVMGKEIKFLLHFVKESKQDESGMPNNRFLAERTGGTYSTLKVQPAELEDSGVYFCASSRLSQGVSSYNEQFFGPGTRLTVL.